This T cell receptor beta chain emerged from a study of T cell responses to AZD1222 COVID-19 vaccine. General study results and limits: All repertoire sampling was performed exclusively after the peak T cell response. Following two doses of AZD1222, Spike-specific TCR breadth and depth rose.

Samples with a second dose at about 4 or about 12 weeks were pooled together. Turning to this clone: Antigen unknown.

Produced via immunoSEQ multiplex PCR; TCRdb's table is partial and in-frame only. Of tens of thousands of clones listed, over 60% are singletons. V dropped 3 bases and J dropped 0 bases, with 6 bases sitting between them. Germline CDR1 is SGHTA and CDR2 is FQGNSA. The CDR3 is 14 residues long. V is TRBV7-2 and J is TRBJ1-3; no definite D call. The sequence was collected from an adult who received the AZD1222 COVID-19 vaccine. This specimen was peripheral blood, taken 28 days after the second AZD1222 dose. The DNA of the CDR3 is TGTGCCAGCAGCTTCTGGAGCTCTGGAAACACCATATATTTT. Translated: CASSFWSSGNTIYF.